This T cell receptor (beta chain) was observed in a study of T cell responses to AZD1222 COVID-19 vaccine. Study-wide points: Among vaccine-associated CD4 TCRs, coverage spanned spike, with dominance at 160-218 and 743-854.

The CDR3 has 13 residues. The germline V gene encodes CDR1 GTSNPN and CDR2 SVGIG (reference sequence). Trimming cost V 2 bases and J 6 bases, with 12 bases left between them. Method: immunoSEQ multiplex PCR; TCRdb's copy keeps in-frame clones and lacks some. The sample shows some 120,000 clones, 70% to 90% of them seen only once. Details on this clone: The antigen is unknown.

The sequence was obtained from an adult in good health. The starting material was peripheral blood, obtained on day 0 of AZD1222 vaccination. The genes are TRBV30 and TRBJ2-3, with D possibly matching TRBD2 (5 bases). In DNA, the CDR3 is TGTGCCTGGAGTTATGGGAAGCGGGATACGCAGTATTTT. It is translated as CAWSYGKRDTQYF.